Each of the 27 T cell receptor beta chains below was sequenced from the same sample in a study of T-cell reconstitution after alpha-beta-depleted transplantation in children. Unique molecular identifiers were used to barcode this TCRbeta library. TCRdb used MiXCR to reprocess the PCR reads, holding one entry per CDR3 protein. Of approximately 390,000 distinct CDR3 sequences listed, 11% were seen once; the top ten hold approximately 5%. The sample in question was PBMCs from the stem cell graft donor, obtained from the stem cell graft. These receptors originate from a human donor who donated a stem cell graft to a child with acute myeloid leukemia.

The chain carries TRBV20-1 and TRBJ2-7; 16 nucleotides agree with TRBD2. The CDR3 has 18 residues. Trimming at V came to 3 bases and at J to 1 base, leaving 9 bases not matched to a gene. Germline assignment: CDR1 DFQATT and CDR2 SNEGSKA (reference sequence). The CDR3 protein is CSARVVPGLAGGSYEQYF. The CDR3 bases are TGCAGTGCTAGGGTTGTCCCGGGACTAGCGGGAGGGTCCTACGAGCAGTACTTC.

The chain links TRBV2 to TRBJ2-1; D might be TRBD2 (5 bases). Germline CDR1 SNHLY, CDR2 FYNNEI. The V end was cut by 0 bases, the J end by 4 bases, with 10 bases between. This CDR3 is 15 amino acids long. CDR3 sequence reads: CASSEAGDLYNEQFF. DNA of the CDR3: TGTGCCAGCAGTGAAGCGGGAGACCTGTACAATGAGCAGTTCTTC.

This clonotype showed up many times. The rearrangement uses TRBV11-2 and TRBJ2-3; D might be TRBD2 (6 bases). This CDR3 region has 15 residues. Germline values: CDR1 SGHAT, CDR2 FQNNGV. Between the trimmed V and J ends, which lost 3 bases and 5 bases, there was a span of 15 bases. The CDR3 is CASSFAGLTQDTQYF. The CDR3 bases are TGTGCCAGCAGCTTTGCAGGACTAACCCAAGATACGCAGTATTTT. The full variable domain, its missing parts supplied by reference TRBV11-2 and TRBJ2-3, is EAGVAQSPRYKIIEKRQSVAFWCNPISGHATLYWYQQILGQGPKLLIQFQNNGVVDDSQLPKDRFSAERLKGVDSTLKIQPAKLEDSAVYLCASSFAGLTQDTQYFGPGTRLTVL.

This clonotype was counted between two and nine times. The chain is built from TRBV5-1 and TRBJ1-3; D not resolved. The CDR3 sequence is 14 residues long. Per the germline V gene, CDR1 is SGHRS and CDR2 is YFSETQ. Trimming stripped 4 bases from V and 1 base from J, with 9 bases between. The CDR3 loop is CASSGVESGNTIYF. CDR3 coding DNA: TGCGCCAGCAGCGGCGTTGAGTCTGGAAACACCATATATTTT.

The gene calls are TRBV29-1 and TRBJ2-1, with TRBD2 identical over 12 bases. CDR1 is SQVTM, CDR2 ANQGSEA, per germline. CDR3 size: 15 residues. V was clipped by 7 bases and J by 0 bases; unmatched bases: 4. The CDR3 is CSALTSGSSYNEQFF. The CDR3 nucleotides read TGCAGCGCACTGACTAGCGGGAGCTCCTACAATGAGCAGTTCTTC.

This clonotype was detected ten times or more. The CDR3 spells CASSLVSWNRYTF. The CDR3 region has the DNA TGTGCCAGCAGTTTAGTGTCATGGAATCGCTACACCTTC. The chain has TRBV28 and TRBJ1-2; D unclear. This CDR3 comprises 13 residues. Germline values: CDR1 MDHEN, CDR2 SYDVKM. Trimming shortened V by 2 bases and J by 9 bases, and 13 bases separated the two germline ends.

The CDR3 nucleotides are TGTGCCAGCAGTTACTGGGAGCGCACCGGGGAGCTGTTTTTT. Translated, it gives CASSYWERTGELFF. V is TRBV6-5 and J is TRBJ2-2; D is perhaps TRBD2 (5 bases). CDR1 and CDR2 from the germline V gene are MNHEY and SVGAGI. V lost 1 base and J 4 bases, leaving 7 bases between the germline ends. The CDR3 consists of 14 residues.

DNA of the CDR3: TGTGCCAGCACCTCGCCGATCAGAGGGACTGAAGCTTTCTTT. It specifies CASTSPIRGTEAFF. The chain couples TRBV2 to TRBJ1-1; D is uncertain. Germline CDR1 reads SNHLY; CDR2 reads FYNNEI. This CDR3 has 14 amino acids. The V end was cut by 7 bases, the J end by 5 bases, with 17 bases between.

The genes are TRBV9 and TRBJ2-7; D is possibly TRBD1 (5 bases). Trimming stripped 0 bases from V and 2 bases from J, with 9 bases between. The CDR3 extends over 14 amino acids. Germline V gene lookup returns CDR1 SGDLS and CDR2 YYNGEE. CDR3 bases: TGTGCCAGCAGCGTAGAAGGGGCAGCCTACGAGCAGTACTTC. Translated: CASSVEGAAYEQYF. The full variable domain, with the rest looked up from reference TRBV9 and TRBJ2-7, is DSGVTQTPKHLITATGQRVTLRCSPRSGDLSVYWYQQSLDQGLQFLIQYYNGEERAKGNILERFSAQQFPDLHSELNLSSLELGDSALYFCASSVEGAAYEQYFGPGTRLTVT.

This clonotype was picked up a small number of times. V usage is TRBV11-2 and J usage is TRBJ2-7; D possibly corresponds to TRBD2 (6 bases). The CDR3 is 14 amino acids. The germline V and J ends were trimmed by 3 bases and 3 bases, with 12 bases remaining between them. The germline gives CDR1 SGHAT, CDR2 FQNNGV. The CDR3 nucleotides are TGTGCCAGCAGCTTTGGTGGTAGCGGCTACGAGCAGTACTTC. Encoded protein: CASSFGGSGYEQYF.

This chain joins TRBV20-1 and TRBJ2-7; D perhaps matches TRBD2 (5 bases). Germline CDR1 DFQATT, CDR2 SNEGSKA (reference sequence). The CDR3 loop spans 13 amino acids. V was pared by 0 bases and J by 7 bases, with 13 bases between. The DNA of the CDR3 is TGCAGTGCTAGAGATGCTAGCCAGTGGGAGCAGTACTTC. Protein: CSARDASQWEQYF.

In its sample, this clonotype was seen many times. The V gene is TRBV5-6, the J gene TRBJ2-2, with D possibly being TRBD2 (6 bases). V was pared by 4 bases and J by 0 bases, with 16 bases between. The CDR3 spans 17 residues. Germline V gene lookup returns CDR1 SGHDT and CDR2 YYEEEE. In nucleotides, the CDR3 is TGTGCCAGCAGCACTGCCCGGGACTCGACGAACACCGGGGAGCTGTTTTTT. It yields the protein CASSTARDSTNTGELFF.

V is TRBV20-1 and J is TRBJ1-5; D is ambiguous. The CDR3 has 13 residues. Trimming shortened V by 2 bases and J by 0 bases, and 5 bases separated the two germline ends. Per germline, CDR1 DFQATT and CDR2 SNEGSKA (reference sequence). This CDR3 is CSARTNSNQPQHF. The DNA for the CDR3 is TGCAGTGCTAGAACAAATAGCAATCAGCCCCAGCATTTT.

This clonotype has more than one count but fewer than ten. The chain carries TRBV20-1 and TRBJ2-3; 9 positions agree with TRBD2. The germline gives CDR1 DFQATT, CDR2 SNEGSKA (reference sequence). V was clipped by 4 bases and J by 0 bases; unmatched bases: 5. The CDR3 extends over 15 amino acids. The CDR3 region is CSATSGITSTDTQYF. The CDR3 DNA reads as TGCAGTGCTACTAGCGGGATTACTAGCACAGATACGCAGTATTTT.

This clonotype was observed at least ten times. This rearrangement joins TRBV6-5 to TRBJ2-7; 8 bases are a match to TRBD1. The CDR3 is 17 residues long. In germline, CDR1 is MNHEY, CDR2 SVGAGI. V dropped 7 bases and J dropped 0; count of bases not matched to a gene: 14. The CDR3: CASTQTGAAKSSYEQYF. DNA of the CDR3: TGTGCCAGCACCCAGACAGGGGCAGCCAAAAGCTCCTACGAGCAGTACTTC.

The table lists this clonotype with a few counts. V and J are TRBV20-1 and TRBJ1-1; 7 nucleotides line up with TRBD1. With 0 bases clipped from V and 6 bases from J, the junction kept 7 bases outside the gene matches. Germline V gene lookup returns CDR1 DFQATT and CDR2 SNEGSKA (reference sequence). The CDR3 contains 14 residues. The CDR3 spells CSARDTGDVPEAFF. The CDR3, as DNA: TGCAGTGCTAGAGACACAGGGGATGTGCCTGAAGCTTTCTTT.

The V call is TRBV7-9, the J call TRBJ2-1; D is ambiguous. V shed 1 base and J shed 9 bases, with 10 bases lying between them. Germline V gene sequence: CDR1 SEHNR, CDR2 FQNEAQ (reference sequence). The CDR3 is made up of 13 amino acids. DNA of the CDR3: TGTGCCAGCAGCTTAGTTATAGTTGGTGAGCAGTTCTTC. Protein product: CASSLVIVGEQFF.

This clonotype appeared a few times. The chain recombines TRBV7-9 with TRBJ2-5; TRBD2 matches 8 bases. The CDR3 has 16 amino acids. J lost 1 base, V lost 8 bases, and 12 bases had no gene match. CDR1 is SEHNR and CDR2 is FQNEAQ in the germline V gene (reference sequence). The CDR3 DNA reads as TGTGCCAGCGGAGACGAAGCGGGACTAGTCCAAGAGACCCAGTACTTC. It specifies CASGDEAGLVQETQYF.

V is TRBV20-1 and J is TRBJ2-1, with 9 nucleotides matching TRBD1. The CDR3 is made up of 16 amino acids. Germline-derived CDR1 and CDR2 are DFQATT and SNEGSKA (reference sequence). V dropped 4 bases and J dropped 2; count of bases not matched to a gene: 9. CDR3 DNA sequence: TGCAGTGCTAACCATAACAGGGGGCAACCCTACAATGAGCAGTTCTTC. It translates to CSANHNRGQPYNEQFF.

A remark on this clonotype: The junction departs from germline at one end; a sequencing error may be responsible. The chain has TRBV20-1 and TRBJ2-1; TRBD2 matches at 11 bases. The CDR3 length is 18 residues. The germline V gene has CDR1 DFQATT and CDR2 SNEGSKA (reference sequence). DNA of the CDR3: TGCTGTGCTAGAGATGCGGGACCCACTAGCGGGAGTGGCCATGAGCAGTTCTTC. Translation gives CCARDAGPTSGSGHEQFF.

This clonotype came up many times. The chain employs TRBV20-1 and TRBJ2-1; D perhaps matches TRBD1 (8 bases). The CDR3 consists of 14 residues. Germline V gives CDR1 DFQATT, CDR2 SNEGSKA (reference sequence). CDR3 bases: TGCAGCACAGGGGGGGCTAGCTCCTACAATGAGCAGTTCTTC. Amino acid sequence: CSTGGASSYNEQFF.

This clonotype was found many times. The chain is built from TRBV5-1 and TRBJ2-5; the match to TRBD1 covers 9 bases. CDR1 is SGHRS and CDR2 is YFSETQ in the germline V gene. Trimming at V came to 6 bases and at J to 5 bases, leaving 11 bases not matched to a gene. The CDR3 totals 15 residues. The CDR3 reads CASTRAGTGIETQYF. The DNA for the CDR3 is TGCGCCAGCACCAGAGCCGGGACAGGGATCGAGACCCAGTACTTC.

This clonotype has more than one count but fewer than ten. The genes are TRBV6-2 or TRBV6-3 and TRBJ2-2; D remains unclear. The germline gives CDR1 MNHEY, CDR2 SVGEGT. The germline V and J ends were trimmed by 3 bases and 7 bases, with 6 bases remaining between them. The CDR3 spans 12 residues. DNA for the CDR3: TGTGCCAGCAGTTATTCCATCGGGGAGCTGTTTTTT. This translates into CASSYSIGELFF.

CDR3: CSATKPGQGYEKLFF. CDR3 nucleotide sequence: TGCAGTGCTACGAAACCTGGACAGGGGTATGAAAAACTGTTTTTT. This chain joins TRBV20-1 and TRBJ1-4; 9 positions agree with TRBD1. The germline V gene encodes CDR1 DFQATT and CDR2 SNEGSKA (reference sequence). The V and J ends lost 4 bases and 6 bases, in that order; junction bases with no gene match: 9. This CDR3 is 15 amino acids long.

This clonotype was observed a few times. This sequence joins TRBV9 and TRBJ2-5; 11 nucleotides agree with TRBD2. The length of the CDR3 is 18 residues. Losses at the gene ends were 6 bases for V and 5 bases for J; bases not matched to a gene: 18. Per germline, CDR1 SGDLS and CDR2 YYNGEE. The CDR3 region is CASITHVTSGRVGETQYF. The CDR3 nucleotides are TGTGCCAGCATCACTCATGTTACTAGCGGGAGAGTAGGGGAGACCCAGTACTTC.

This clonotype was detected only a few times. J is TRBJ1-1 and V is TRBV6-1; unclear D gene. CDR3 length: 13 residues. V was shortened by 5 bases and J by 0 bases, with 7 bases between the two germline ends. Germline V gene lookup returns CDR1 MNHNS and CDR2 SASEGT. The CDR3 DNA sequence: TGTGCCAGCAGTCATGAAGTGAACACTGAAGCTTTCTTT. Translating it yields CASSHEVNTEAFF.

This clonotype was recorded at least ten times. This chain connects TRBV7-2 to TRBJ1-5; 7 bases map to TRBD1. Germline-derived CDR1 and CDR2 are SGHTA and FQGNSA. There are 15 residues in the CDR3. J gave up 4 bases and V 5 bases, and 8 bases lay outside the gene matches. CDR3 in DNA: TGTGCCAGCAGCCAAGACAGGGACGTTAATCAGCCCCAGCATTTT. This translates into CASSQDRDVNQPQHF. Looking up the rest from reference TRBV7-2 and TRBJ1-5 gives the full variable domain: GAGVSQSPSNKVTEKGKDVELRCDPISGHTALYWYRQSLGQGLEFLIYFQGNSAPDKSGLPSDRFSAERTGGSVSTLTIQRTQQEDSAVYLCASSQDRDVNQPQHFGDGTRLSIL.